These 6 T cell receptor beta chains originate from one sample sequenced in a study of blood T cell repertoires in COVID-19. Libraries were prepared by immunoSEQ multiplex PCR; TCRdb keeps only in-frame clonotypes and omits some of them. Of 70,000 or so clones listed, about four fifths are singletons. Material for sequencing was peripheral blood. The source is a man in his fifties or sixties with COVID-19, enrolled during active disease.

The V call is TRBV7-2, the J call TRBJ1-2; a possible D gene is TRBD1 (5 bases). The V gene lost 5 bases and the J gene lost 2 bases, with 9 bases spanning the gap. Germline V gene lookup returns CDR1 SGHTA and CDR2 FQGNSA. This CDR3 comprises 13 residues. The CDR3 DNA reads TGTGCCAGCAGCCAAACAGGAAACTATGGCTACACCTTC. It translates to CASSQTGNYGYTF. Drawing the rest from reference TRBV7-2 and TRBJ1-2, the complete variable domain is GAGVSQSPSNKVTEKGKDVELRCDPISGHTALYWYRQSLGQGLEFLIYFQGNSAPDKSGLPSDRFSAERTGGSVSTLTIQRTQQEDSAVYLCASSQTGNYGYTFGSGTRLTVV.

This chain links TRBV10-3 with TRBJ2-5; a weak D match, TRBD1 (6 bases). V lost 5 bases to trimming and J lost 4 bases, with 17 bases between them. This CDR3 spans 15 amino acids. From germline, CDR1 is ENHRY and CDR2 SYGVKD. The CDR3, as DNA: TGTGCCATCAGTCCATCAACAGGGTCCGGAGAGACCCAGTACTTC. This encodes CAISPSTGSGETQYF.

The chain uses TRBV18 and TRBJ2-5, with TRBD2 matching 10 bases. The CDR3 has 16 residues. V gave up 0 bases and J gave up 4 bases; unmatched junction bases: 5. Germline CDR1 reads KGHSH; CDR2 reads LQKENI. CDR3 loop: CASSPPERGGRETQYF. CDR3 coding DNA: TGTGCCAGCTCACCACCGGAGCGGGGGGGCCGAGAGACCCAGTACTTC.

The CDR3 region has the DNA TGTGCCAGCAGCCAATCCACCGCCACAGGGTATAATCAGCCCCAGCATTTT. Protein product: CASSQSTATGYNQPQHF. The gene calls are TRBV13 and TRBJ1-5; possible D gene TRBD1, 6 bases. Germline lookup yields CDR1 PRHDT and CDR2 FYEKMQ (reference sequence). Trimming left V 5 bases short and J 4 bases short, with 21 bases between. The CDR3 has 17 residues.

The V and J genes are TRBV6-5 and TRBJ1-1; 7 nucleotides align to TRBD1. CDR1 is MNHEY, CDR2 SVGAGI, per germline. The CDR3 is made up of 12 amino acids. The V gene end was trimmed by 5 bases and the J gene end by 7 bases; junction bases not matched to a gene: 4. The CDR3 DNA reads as TGTGCCAGCAGTCCTGGGACAGATGAAGCTTTCTTT. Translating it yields CASSPGTDEAFF.

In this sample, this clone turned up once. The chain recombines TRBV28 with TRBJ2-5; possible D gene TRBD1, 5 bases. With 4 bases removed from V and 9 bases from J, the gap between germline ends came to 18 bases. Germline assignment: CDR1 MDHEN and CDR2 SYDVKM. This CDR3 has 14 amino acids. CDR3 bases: TGTGCCAGCAGTTCGGACACCCTAAGGATGGCCCAGTACTTC. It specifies CASSSDTLRMAQYF.